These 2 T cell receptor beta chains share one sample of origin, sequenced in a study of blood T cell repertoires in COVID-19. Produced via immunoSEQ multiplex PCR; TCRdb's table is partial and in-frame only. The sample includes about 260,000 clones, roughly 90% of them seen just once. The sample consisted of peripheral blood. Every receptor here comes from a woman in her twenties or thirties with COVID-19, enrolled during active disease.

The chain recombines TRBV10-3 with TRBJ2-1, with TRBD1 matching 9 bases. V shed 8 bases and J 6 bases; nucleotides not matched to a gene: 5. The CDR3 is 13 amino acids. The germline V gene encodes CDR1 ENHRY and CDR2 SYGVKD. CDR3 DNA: TGTGCCATCCAACAGGGGGCAGGCAATGAGCAGTTCTTC. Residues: CAIQQGAGNEQFF.

CDR3 DNA: TGTGCCGGGTCGACAGGGGCTTATCCCCTCCACTTT. It encodes CAGSTGAYPLHF. The chain couples TRBV30 to TRBJ1-6; 8 bases match TRBD1. Germline CDR1 GTSNPN, CDR2 SVGIG (reference sequence). This CDR3 is 12 amino acids long. V was pared by 8 bases and J by 13 bases, with 10 bases of the junction left unmatched.